The clone carrying this TCR beta chain was observed at least ten times. Antigen unknown. V was trimmed by 3 bases and J by 5 bases, leaving 20 bases between them. There are 17 residues in the CDR3. From germline, CDR1 is SGHVS and CDR2 FNYEAQ. The data originate from a study of T-cell reconstitution after alpha-beta-depleted transplantation in children. Preparation of the TCRbeta library involved a method that used unique molecular identifiers. TCRdb fed the PCR reads into MiXCR, producing one record per CDR3 protein. Among hundreds of thousands of distinct CDR3 sequences, around 13% were seen once, and the ten largest hold 0.79%. The study, taken as a whole, reports: The main origin of T-cell counts and diversity one year after transplant was newly produced T cells. Reportedly, roughly two months post-transplant, alpha-beta T cells arose from several hundred expanded graft clones. Surviving recipient T cells and thymic progenitors underlay high day-60 TCRbeta diversity in some patients.

Specimen: PBMCs, collected before TCRalphabeta/CD19-depleted stem cell transplant. The source of this sequence is a girl aged 2-10 years with congenital amegakaryocytic thrombocytopenia, due to receive a stem cell transplant. V and J are TRBV7-6 and TRBJ2-1; perhaps TRBD2 as D (6 bases). The CDR3 sequence is CASSLPQRGNANNEQFF. The CDR3 nucleotides read TGTGCCAGCAGCTTGCCCCAACGGGGGAACGCCAACAATGAGCAGTTCTTC.